Listed here are 25 T cell receptor beta chains from one sample, sequenced in a study of blood T cells in healthy people across ages. A J-beta primer mix and a sample-barcoded 5' primer were used in a second PCR of about 7 to 12 cycles. MiXCR, run by TCRdb on the 5' RACE reads, gives a single entry per CDR3 protein. The sample lists 600,000 to 1,000,000 distinct CDR3 sequences, 20% to 30% occurring once. This sample was also put to use in a study of T cells of mothers and their children.

The sample taken for sequencing was blood. These receptors were obtained from a boy younger than 18 in good health.

This chain links TRBV27 with TRBJ2-1, with D possibly being TRBD1 (5 bases). The CDR3 totals 16 residues. The V end lost 6 bases, the J end lost 1 base, and 16 bases lay between the germline ends. The germline CDR1 and CDR2 sequences are MNHEY and SMNVEV (reference sequence). CDR3 sequence (DNA): TGTGCCAGCAGCGAAGCAGGGTCATGGTCCTACAATGAGCAGTTCTTC. This codes for CASSEAGSWSYNEQFF.

Only a few counts were recorded for this clonotype. The CDR3 here is CASSLKTSGSDEQFF. CDR3 sequence (DNA): TGTGCCAGCAGCCTTAAGACTAGCGGGAGCGATGAGCAGTTCTTC. The gene calls are TRBV3-1 and TRBJ2-1; 12 nucleotides align to TRBD2. From germline, CDR1 is LGHDT and CDR2 YNNKEL (reference sequence). V dropped 4 bases and J dropped 8; count of bases not matched to a gene: 6. There are 15 residues in the CDR3.

This clonotype has a count of ten or more. The V call is TRBV6-1, the J call TRBJ2-5, with 10 nucleotides matching TRBD2. The assigned J gene may be wrong: the sequence end matches TRBJ2-1 better. The CDR3 loop spans 12 amino acids. CDR1 is MNHNS, CDR2 SASEGT, per germline. Here the CDR3 DNA reads TGTGCCAGCAGTGCAGAGCGGGGGGGACAGTTCTTC. Its translation: CASSAERGGQFF.

V gene TRBV7-6 combines with J gene TRBJ2-3, with TRBD2 identical over 7 bases. The germline V gene encodes CDR1 SGHVS and CDR2 FNYEAQ. J gave up 3 bases and V 5 bases, and 17 bases lay outside the gene matches. The CDR3 loop spans 18 amino acids. CDR3 coding DNA: TGTGCCAGCAGCCCTTATCCCGCCGACGGGGAGGGGACAGATACGCAGTATTTT. It codes for CASSPYPADGEGTDTQYF.

J is TRBJ2-5 and V is TRBV29-1; TRBD1 matches at 9 bases. Germline V gene lookup returns CDR1 SQVTM and CDR2 ANQGSEA. The CDR3 covers 13 residues. V shed 6 bases, J shed 7 bases, and the junction held 9 bases outside the gene matches. CDR3 DNA: TGCAGCGTCGTAGAAGGGACAGGGCTGACCCAGTACTTC. It specifies CSVVEGTGLTQYF.

This chain connects TRBV5-1 to TRBJ1-2; 12 bases line up with TRBD1. V trimming: 9 bases; J trimming: 7 bases; junction bases outside the gene matches: 7. CDR3 length: 13 amino acids. CDR1 is SGHRS and CDR2 is YFSETQ in the germline V gene. The CDR3 is CATGTGGDGGYTF. The CDR3 nucleotides are TGCGCCACCGGGACAGGGGGCGATGGTGGCTACACCTTC.

The rearrangement joins TRBV6-1 to TRBJ2-7, with D possibly matching TRBD2 (5 bases). CDR3 length equals 13 residues. From germline, CDR1 is MNHNS and CDR2 SASEGT. V gave up 0 bases and J gave up 12 bases, with 15 bases separating them. The CDR3, as DNA: TGTGCCAGCAGTGAAGCAATAGCGTCTGTCGCGTACTTC. It codes for CASSEAIASVAYF.

The table lists this clonotype with a few counts. The J gene is TRBJ2-5, the V gene TRBV6-1, with TRBD2 matching 13 bases. Germline V gene lookup returns CDR1 MNHNS and CDR2 SASEGT. The V segment lost 6 bases and the J segment 7 bases; nucleotides outside the gene matches: 5. CDR3 size: 14 residues. Written as DNA, the CDR3 is TGTGCCAGCAGACTAGCGGGGGGGCCAAGGACCCAGTACTTC. It encodes CASRLAGGPRTQYF.

The chain employs TRBV6-1 and TRBJ1-4, with 8 nucleotides matching TRBD1. This CDR3 has 17 residues. The V gene's germline CDR1 is MNHNS and CDR2 SASEGT. V shed 1 base and J 7 bases; nucleotides not matched to a gene: 11. The CDR3 here is CASSEGTTGDLGEKLFF. In nucleotides, the CDR3 is TGTGCCAGCAGTGAAGGAACGACAGGGGATCTCGGTGAAAAACTGTTTTTT.

The chain recombines TRBV28 with TRBJ2-2, with a possible D match to TRBD1 (6 bases). The CDR3 has 15 amino acids. Trimming took 6 bases from V and 9 from J, leaving 20 bases between them. Germline CDR1 MDHEN, CDR2 SYDVKM. CDR3 coding DNA: TGTGCCAGCAGACAACAGGGAAAAGCTCTCCGGGAGCTGTTTTTT. The encoded protein is CASRQQGKALRELFF.

V usage is TRBV20-1 and J usage is TRBJ2-6; 9 positions agree with TRBD1. CDR3 length: 16 amino acids. Trimming cost V 6 bases and J 0 bases; bases outside gene matches: 6. Germline V gene lookup returns CDR1 DFQATT and CDR2 SNEGSKA (reference sequence). Written as DNA, the CDR3 is TGCAGTGCCGACAGGGGGTCAAGCTCTGGGGCCAACGTCCTGACTTTC. This encodes CSADRGSSSGANVLTF.

The V and J genes are TRBV7-9 and TRBJ2-1; 7 nucleotides match TRBD2. V shed 5 bases, J shed 8 bases, and the junction held 6 bases outside the gene matches. Germline CDR1 is SEHNR and CDR2 is FQNEAQ (reference sequence). This CDR3 contains 13 residues. As DNA, the CDR3 is TGTGCCAGCAGCCCCCCCCGGGGGGATGAGCAGTTCTTC. Its translation: CASSPPRGDEQFF.

This clonotype was counted between two and nine times. The chain is built from TRBV7-2 and TRBJ2-1; D call uncertain. In germline, CDR1 is SGHTA, CDR2 FQGNSA. V was pared by 1 base and J by 1 base, with 11 bases between. The CDR3 has 16 amino acids. The CDR3 DNA reads TGTGCCAGCAGCTTAGTTCCCGGATTATCCTACAATGAGCAGTTCTTC. Translating it yields CASSLVPGLSYNEQFF.

This rearrangement joins TRBV28 to TRBJ2-1; 11 bases match TRBD2. Germline V CDR1 and CDR2: MDHEN, SYDVKM. The CDR3 has 16 residues. The junction had 8 bases not matched to a gene; V was cut back by 2 bases and J by 8 bases. The CDR3 region is CASSLRSLAGEDEQFF. CDR3 in DNA: TGTGCCAGCAGTTTACGATCACTAGCGGGAGAGGATGAGCAGTTCTTC.

The CDR3 region is CASSARQGPYKQFF. The CDR3 nucleotides read TGTGCCAGCAGCGCAAGACAGGGTCCCTACAAGCAGTTCTTC. The V call is TRBV6-6, the J call TRBJ2-5; 7 bases fit TRBD1. The closer fit of TRBJ2-1 to the DNA end suggests the J call may be wrong. This CDR3 contains 14 residues. Germline lookup yields CDR1 MNHNY and CDR2 SVGAGI (reference sequence).

This clonotype has a handful of counts. The chain employs TRBV7-2 and TRBJ2-7, with 9 bases lining up with TRBD1. V lost 5 bases to trimming and J lost 4 bases; unmatched junction nucleotides: 12. Germline V gene data show CDR1 as SGHTA and CDR2 as FQGNSA. The CDR3 runs 16 residues. CDR3 sequence (DNA): TGTGCCAGCAGCACTGCCCCGGGACAGGGTCAATACGAGCAGTACTTC. The encoded protein is CASSTAPGQGQYEQYF.

This clonotype was observed many times. The gene calls are TRBV29-1 and TRBJ2-7, with D unclear. This CDR3 region has 11 residues. Deletions cut 6 bases from V and 6 bases from J, with 12 bases between. The germline V gene encodes CDR1 SQVTM and CDR2 ANQGSEA. The CDR3 nucleotides read TGCAGCGTCCTCACTGGTAGCGAGCAGTACTTC. Encoded protein: CSVLTGSEQYF.

This sequence joins TRBV6-2 or TRBV6-3 and TRBJ2-1; TRBD2 matches at 9 bases. Germline assignment: CDR1 MNHEY and CDR2 SVGEGT. The length of the CDR3 is 15 residues. Trimming took 4 bases from V and 7 from J; bases not matched to a gene: 8. CDR3 sequence: CASSWLAGYVNEQFF. The CDR3 bases are TGTGCCAGCAGTTGGCTAGCGGGATATGTGAATGAGCAGTTCTTC.

This clonotype showed up just a few times. This chain joins TRBV15 and TRBJ2-5, with TRBD1 identical over 12 bases. Germline CDR1 is LNHNV and CDR2 is YYDKDF (reference sequence). This CDR3 region has 16 residues. After removal of 4 bases from V and 5 bases from J, the junction contained 8 bases not matched to a gene. CDR3 nucleotides: TGTGCCACCAGCATCACCGGGACAGGGGGCCACGAGACCCAGTACTTC. Translated, it gives CATSITGTGGHETQYF.

The rearrangement links TRBV29-1 to TRBJ1-5; no reliable D call. This CDR3 is 13 amino acids long. Trimming shortened V by 4 bases and J by 2 bases, and 9 bases separated the two germline ends. CDR1 SQVTM and CDR2 ANQGSEA come from the germline V gene. In nucleotides, the CDR3 is TGCAGCGTTGCTGAGGAGGGCAATCAGCCCCAGCATTTT. It yields the protein CSVAEEGNQPQHF.

This clonotype has only a few counts. The chain carries TRBV6-5 and TRBJ1-1; D remains ambiguous. The CDR3 has 13 amino acids. The V end lost 7 bases, the J end lost 3 bases, and 12 bases lay between the germline ends. Germline CDR1 MNHEY, CDR2 SVGAGI. The CDR3, as DNA: TGTGCCAGCAAACCTCCAGAAGACACTGAAGCTTTCTTT. Its protein is CASKPPEDTEAFF.

This clonotype has only a few counts. This chain links TRBV20-1 with TRBJ2-5; weak D call: TRBD2 (6 bases). Germline values: CDR1 DFQATT, CDR2 SNEGSKA (reference sequence). The length of the CDR3 is 13 residues. The V and J ends lost 3 bases and 5 bases respectively, with 13 bases between them. The CDR3 here is CSASLAGGETQYF. The CDR3 DNA reads as TGCAGTGCTAGTTTGGCAGGAGGGGAGACCCAGTACTTC.

This rearrangement joins TRBV5-4 to TRBJ2-5; tentatively, D is TRBD2 (5 bases). The CDR3 has 16 amino acids. Trimming pared 0 bases from V and 4 bases from J, leaving 16 bases between. CDR1 and CDR2 (germline): SGHNT, YYREEE (reference sequence). The CDR3 region is CASSLAAGGMGETQYF. DNA of the CDR3: TGTGCCAGCAGCTTGGCCGCGGGCGGTATGGGAGAGACCCAGTACTTC.

This CDR3 reads CASSPLKTGKKETQYF. The CDR3 DNA reads as TGTGCCAGCTCACCGCTCAAGACAGGGAAAAAAGAGACCCAGTACTTC. V is TRBV18 and J is TRBJ2-5; TRBD1 matches 7 bases. V gave up 3 bases and J gave up 3 bases; unmatched junction bases: 10. Germline CDR1 reads KGHSH; CDR2 reads LQKENI. The CDR3 runs 16 residues.

The chain uses TRBV5-4 and TRBJ2-5; D call uncertain. The J call may be incorrect, as the DNA end agrees better with TRBJ2-1. The CDR3 extends over 16 amino acids. Germline V gene data show CDR1 as SGHNT and CDR2 as YYREEE (reference sequence). The CDR3 DNA reads as TGTGCCAGCAGCCCACGAATGTCTGCCGATGGCAATGAGCAGTTCTTC. It specifies CASSPRMSADGNEQFF.